The T cell receptor beta chain described here comes from a study of blood T cell repertoires in COVID-19. Across the study: Sources were T cells, B-cell-depleted T cells, or PBMCs; the material itself was cDNA or gDNA.

Method: immunoSEQ multiplex PCR; TCRdb's copy keeps in-frame clones and lacks some. The sample has about 200,000 clones; around 90% are singletons. The sequence came from a human donor in a cohort sampled during active COVID-19. Specimen: peripheral blood.

Written as DNA, the CDR3 is TGTGCCAGCAGACCAGGGAAGGAGCCGGGAGGGGGAAAACTGTTTTTT. Amino acid sequence: CASRPGKEPGGGKLFF. V and J are TRBV11-2 and TRBJ1-4; D perhaps matches TRBD1 (6 bases). This CDR3 contains 16 residues. The germline V gene has CDR1 SGHAT and CDR2 FQNNGV. V lost 6 bases, J lost 10 bases, and 24 bases lay in between.